These 17 T cell receptor beta chains came from one sample sequenced in a study of cytomegalovirus exposure and HLA in healthy donors. Some clones are missing from TCRdb's copy, which holds only in-frame ones; the method was immunoSEQ multiplex PCR. The sample contains 150,000 to 200,000 clones, around nine tenths of which appear only once. The sequenced sample consisted of PBMCs. These receptors originate from a man aged 18 to 29 in good health and CMV-seropositive.

This clone was observed a single time. The V and J genes are TRBV6-6 and TRBJ1-1; the D is unclear. The V gene's germline CDR1 is MNHNY and CDR2 SVGAGI (reference sequence). This CDR3 spans 14 amino acids. V was shortened by 7 bases and J by 1 base, with 13 bases between the two germline ends. The CDR3 loop is CASKSGAENTEAFF. The CDR3 DNA follows: TGTGCCAGCAAAAGCGGAGCGGAGAACACTGAAGCTTTCTTT.

The chain recombines TRBV27 with TRBJ2-3; D is possibly TRBD2 (6 bases). V gave up 8 bases and J gave up 2 bases, with 14 bases separating them. The germline gives CDR1 MNHEY, CDR2 SMNVEV (reference sequence). This CDR3 contains 14 residues. CDR3 coding DNA: TGTGCCAGCGGGACTTCCCGAAACACAGATACGCAGTATTTT. Encoded protein: CASGTSRNTDTQYF.

This chain connects TRBV5-8 to TRBJ2-5, with D perhaps TRBD1 (6 bases). The CDR3 is 15 amino acids. CDR1 is SGHTS and CDR2 is YDEGEE in the germline V gene. V shed 2 bases and J shed 4 bases, with 15 bases lying between them. Here the CDR3 DNA reads TGTGCCAGCAGCTTTTTAACAGGGAATCGAGAGACCCAGTACTTC. Its translation: CASSFLTGNRETQYF.

The rearrangement joins TRBV7-9 to TRBJ1-2; 7 nucleotides agree with TRBD1. V shed 4 bases and J 4 bases; nucleotides not matched to a gene: 6. The length of the CDR3 is 14 residues. Germline CDR1 reads SEHNR; CDR2 reads FQNEAQ (reference sequence). DNA for the CDR3: TGTGCCAGCAGCTCCGGACAGGTTTTCTATGGCTACACCTTC. As protein: CASSSGQVFYGYTF.

The chain couples TRBV14 to TRBJ2-7, with 8 bases matching TRBD2. V lost 2 bases and J lost 4; bases outside the gene matches: 10. The CDR3 is 16 amino acids. The germline V gene encodes CDR1 SGHDN and CDR2 FVKESK. CDR3 sequence: CASSQIGTGGRYEQYF. CDR3 sequence (DNA): TGTGCCAGCAGCCAAATTGGGACGGGAGGGCGATACGAGCAGTACTTC.

The chain has TRBV25-1 and TRBJ2-1, with 7 bases fitting TRBD2. With V trimmed by 8 bases and J by 8 bases, 9 bases remained unmatched. Germline V gene sequence: CDR1 MGHDK, CDR2 SYGVNS. The CDR3 has 13 amino acids. The CDR3 DNA sequence: TGTGCCAGCGGGGGGGGTTTGGGCGATGAGCAGTTCTTC. Protein sequence: CASGGGLGDEQFF.

The chain carries TRBV15 and TRBJ1-1; TRBD1 matches at 8 bases. CDR1 is LNHNV, CDR2 YYDKDF, per germline (reference sequence). V lost 5 bases to trimming and J lost 1 base; unmatched junction nucleotides: 3. The CDR3 length is 14 residues. The CDR3 sequence is CATSLTGENTEAFF. The CDR3 nucleotides are TGTGCCACCAGCTTGACAGGGGAGAACACTGAAGCTTTCTTT.

This sequence joins TRBV6-5 and TRBJ1-1, with a weak D call TRBD1 (6 bases). Trimming took 0 bases from V and 2 from J, leaving 10 bases between them. This CDR3 spans 15 amino acids. Germline V gene sequence: CDR1 MNHEY, CDR2 SVGAGI. The CDR3 DNA reads as TGTGCCAGCAGTTACTCATCAGGGGTAAACACTGAAGCTTTCTTT. It codes for CASSYSSGVNTEAFF.

The V gene is TRBV27, the J gene TRBJ2-6; 10 nucleotides line up with TRBD1. The CDR3 has 19 residues. Germline CDR1 reads MNHEY; CDR2 reads SMNVEV (reference sequence). V dropped 6 bases and J dropped 3; count of bases not matched to a gene: 14. CDR3 DNA sequence: TGTGCCAGCAGCGTACGACCGGGACAGGGGATCGATGGGGCCAACGTCCTGACTTTC. Its protein is CASSVRPGQGIDGANVLTF.

The rearrangement uses TRBV5-1 and TRBJ1-4; D uncertain. Germline CDR1 and CDR2: SGHRS and YFSETQ. The CDR3 spans 13 residues. V gave up 2 bases and J gave up 5 bases, with 7 bases separating them. For the CDR3, the DNA is TGCGCCAGCAGCTTCCGAGAGAATGAAAAACTGTTTTTT. As protein: CASSFRENEKLFF.

V gene TRBV7-2 combines with J gene TRBJ1-2; D perhaps matches TRBD1 (5 bases). CDR1 SGHTA and CDR2 FQGNSA come from the germline V gene. Trimming pared 5 bases from V and 8 bases from J, leaving 12 bases between. This CDR3 region has 12 residues. CDR3 amino acids: CASSPPWGGYTF. Written as DNA, the CDR3 is TGTGCCAGCAGCCCACCCTGGGGCGGCTACACCTTC.

This clone was seen only once. The chain recombines TRBV7-6 with TRBJ2-1; D is unresolved. Trimming left V 1 base short and J 0 bases short, with 7 bases between. The CDR3 is 15 amino acids. Per the germline V gene, CDR1 is SGHVS and CDR2 is FNYEAQ. As DNA, the CDR3 is TGTGCCAGCAGCTTAGACCTAAGCTCCTACAATGAGCAGTTCTTC. This encodes CASSLDLSSYNEQFF.

The chain has TRBV2 and TRBJ1-1, with 9 bases that match TRBD1. V shed 4 bases, J shed 1 base, and the junction held 7 bases outside the gene matches. Germline-derived CDR1 and CDR2 are SNHLY and FYNNEI. The CDR3 length is 16 residues. The CDR3 DNA is TGTGCCAGCAGTGCGACCGGGACAGGGAGGAACACTGAAGCTTTCTTT. Translation gives CASSATGTGRNTEAFF.

This clone was observed once. This sequence joins TRBV5-6 and TRBJ2-5; no clear D gene. Per the germline V gene, CDR1 is SGHDT and CDR2 is YYEEEE. Trimming cost V 4 bases and J 3 bases, with 7 bases left between them. The CDR3 spans 12 residues. The CDR3 bases are TGTGCCAGCAGCCCGGGTGAAGAGACCCAGTACTTC. The encoded protein is CASSPGEETQYF. Drawing the rest from reference TRBV5-6 and TRBJ2-5, the complete variable domain is DAGVTQSPTHLIKTRGQQVTLRCSPKSGHDTVSWYQQALGQGPQFIFQYYEEEERQRGNFPDRFSGHQFPNYSSELNVNALLLGDSALYLCASSPGEETQYFGPGTRLLVL.

The V gene is TRBV2, the J gene TRBJ2-1, with 10 nucleotides matching TRBD2. Germline lookup yields CDR1 SNHLY and CDR2 FYNNEI. J lost 4 bases, V lost 7 bases, and 10 bases had no gene match. This CDR3 spans 16 amino acids. The CDR3 loop reads CASTRAGLAAYNEQFF. CDR3 sequence (DNA): TGTGCCAGCACAAGGGCTGGACTAGCGGCTTACAATGAGCAGTTCTTC.

This chain links TRBV7-6 with TRBJ2-7; D might be TRBD1 (7 bases). The CDR3 covers 15 residues. The V gene's germline CDR1 is SGHVS and CDR2 FNYEAQ. V lost 5 bases and J 0 bases, leaving 14 bases between the germline ends. The CDR3 reads CASSPGDSSSYEQYF. CDR3 nucleotides: TGTGCCAGCAGCCCGGGGGACAGTAGCTCCTACGAGCAGTACTTC. The complete variable domain, with remaining parts taken from reference TRBV7-6 and TRBJ2-7, reads GAGVSQSPRYKVTKRGQDVALRCDPISGHVSLYWYRQALGQGPEFLTYFNYEAQQDKSGLPNDRFSAERPEGSISTLTIQRTEQRDSAMYRCASSPGDSSSYEQYFGPGTRLTVT.

V usage is TRBV5-1 and J usage is TRBJ2-2; 7 bases align to TRBD2. There are 16 residues in the CDR3. V gave up 4 bases and J gave up 5 bases; unmatched junction bases: 11. Germline V gene lookup returns CDR1 SGHRS and CDR2 YFSETQ. As DNA, the CDR3 is TGCGCCAGCAGCCTCCGGGAGGCAGCCGGGACCGGGGAGCTGTTTTTT. It yields the protein CASSLREAAGTGELFF.